What follows are 17 T cell receptor beta chains derived from one specimen sequenced in a study of CD8 T cells in ankylosing spondylitis. TCRdb reprocessed the 5' RACE reads via MiXCR and lists one record per CDR3 protein. The sample comprises 300,000 to 400,000 distinct CDR3 sequences, roughly 10% of which are singletons, and roughly 9.5% rests with the top ten. The sequenced sample was blood, either unsorted or a sorted T cell fraction (not recorded which). The receptors were sampled from a female donor with ankylosing spondylitis or in good health (not recorded which).

This clonotype was counted between two and nine times. CDR3: CASSPTGTGGETQYF. As DNA, the CDR3 is TGTGCCAGTAGTCCAACCGGGACAGGAGGCGAGACCCAGTACTTC. The rearrangement links TRBV19 to TRBJ2-5, with 8 bases aligning to TRBD1. The CDR3 contains 15 residues. Losses at the gene ends were 5 bases for V and 5 bases for J; bases not matched to a gene: 10. Germline CDR1 reads LNHDA; CDR2 reads SQIVND (reference sequence).

The chain recombines TRBV24-1 with TRBJ2-5; the match to TRBD1 covers 9 bases. This CDR3 spans 14 amino acids. From germline, CDR1 is KGHDR and CDR2 SFDVKD. Trimming took 4 bases from V and 6 from J; bases not matched to a gene: 5. The CDR3 DNA sequence: TGTGCCACCAGTGAGGGACAGGGCGGCAAGACCCAGTACTTC. The encoded protein is CATSEGQGGKTQYF.

There are many counts of this clonotype. The chain recombines TRBV4-3 with TRBJ1-4, with D unclear. CDR1 LGHNA and CDR2 YSLEER come from the germline V gene. The CDR3 length is 16 residues. Trimming left V 2 bases short and J 3 bases short, with 13 bases between. The CDR3 nucleotides are TGCGCCAGCAGCCAAAACCCCGCAGGAGCTAATGAAAAACTGTTTTTT. It is translated as CASSQNPAGANEKLFF.

This clonotype was seen a handful of times. The chain employs TRBV20-1 and TRBJ2-3; 13 bases align to TRBD2. V shed 2 bases and J 6 bases; nucleotides not matched to a gene: 5. This CDR3 is built from 15 residues. Germline V gene sequence: CDR1 DFQATT, CDR2 SNEGSKA (reference sequence). The CDR3 nucleotides read TGCAGTGCTAGACCACTAGCGGGGGGGAGGGATACGCAGTATTTT. This sequence encodes CSARPLAGGRDTQYF.

CDR3 in DNA: TGTGCCAGCAGCCCCGTCGCCACAGATACGCAGTATTTT. Amino acids: CASSPVATDTQYF. The rearrangement joins TRBV7-9 to TRBJ2-3; the D is unclear. In germline, CDR1 is SEHNR, CDR2 FQNEAQ (reference sequence). The length of the CDR3 is 13 residues. V was trimmed by 5 bases and J by 2 bases, leaving 8 bases between them.

This clonotype was counted at least ten times. The V and J genes are TRBV18 and TRBJ2-1, with TRBD2 matching over 13 bases. The germline V gene has CDR1 KGHSH and CDR2 LQKENI. The junction had 7 bases not matched to a gene; V was cut back by 7 bases and J by 7 bases. The CDR3 length is 15 residues. CDR3 nucleotide sequence: TGTGCCAGCTACGGGACTAGCGGGGATTTAAATGAGCAGTTCTTC. Protein sequence: CASYGTSGDLNEQFF.

This clonotype showed up many times. The chain combines TRBV20-1 with TRBJ2-2, with D maybe TRBD2 (6 bases). The length of the CDR3 is 15 residues. CDR1 and CDR2 (germline): DFQATT, SNEGSKA (reference sequence). The V and J ends lost 0 bases and 5 bases respectively, with 13 bases between them. In DNA form, the CDR3 reads TGCAGTGCTAGAGAGGGGGGAGTGAGGACCGGGGAGCTGTTTTTT. Translated: CSAREGGVRTGELFF.

This clonotype was found many times. The chain employs TRBV20-1 and TRBJ1-4, with 10 bases aligning to TRBD1. This CDR3 comprises 13 residues. Germline-derived CDR1 and CDR2 are DFQATT and SNEGSKA (reference sequence). J lost 8 bases, V lost 3 bases, and 3 bases had no gene match. The CDR3 coding sequence is TGCAGTGCTAGTGGGACAGGGGACGAAAAACTGTTTTTT. Amino acid sequence: CSASGTGDEKLFF.

At least ten counts were recorded for this clonotype. This chain uses TRBV29-1 with TRBJ1-1, with 9 bases lining up with TRBD1. Germline lookup yields CDR1 SQVTM and CDR2 ANQGSEA. This CDR3 spans 15 amino acids. Unmatched junction bases numbered 12, after V lost 7 bases and J lost 3 bases. CDR3: CSAREQGASYTEAFF. As DNA, the CDR3 is TGCAGCGCAAGAGAACAGGGGGCGTCGTACACTGAAGCTTTCTTT.

This clonotype was observed a few times. The chain is built from TRBV10-3 and TRBJ2-5, with TRBD1 matching over 8 bases. From germline, CDR1 is ENHRY and CDR2 SYGVKD. V dropped 10 bases and J dropped 4; count of bases not matched to a gene: 5. The CDR3 runs 12 residues. The CDR3 protein is CATRGQGETQYF. As DNA, the CDR3 is TGTGCCACCCGCGGACAGGGAGAGACCCAGTACTTC.

There are many counts of this clonotype. The V and J genes are TRBV4-2 and TRBJ2-1, with a possible D match to TRBD2 (6 bases). The CDR3 runs to 16 residues. Trimming removed 3 bases at V and 7 bases at J, with 19 bases between. Per the germline V gene, CDR1 is LGHNA and CDR2 is YNFKEQ. The CDR3 DNA reads as TGTGCCAGCAGCCATATAATCGGGAGTAGGGGTAATGAGCAGTTCTTC. Translated, it gives CASSHIIGSRGNEQFF.

This clonotype has a handful of counts. V usage is TRBV20-1 and J usage is TRBJ1-1; weak D call: TRBD1 (5 bases). CDR1 and CDR2 from the germline V gene are DFQATT and SNEGSKA (reference sequence). Deletions cut 6 bases from V and 1 base from J, with 15 bases between. The CDR3 sequence is 14 residues long. This chain's CDR3 is CSAGTGRTNTEAFF. As DNA, the CDR3 is TGCAGTGCCGGGACGGGACGCACGAACACTGAAGCTTTCTTT.

This clonotype was picked up many times. This chain uses TRBV7-2 with TRBJ2-1, with 7 bases matching TRBD2. The germline V gene encodes CDR1 SGHTA and CDR2 FQGNSA. V lost 1 base, J lost 1 base, and 1 base stayed unmatched. The CDR3 has 15 residues. CDR3 sequence reads: CASSLGRESYNEQFF. DNA for the CDR3: TGTGCCAGCAGCTTAGGGCGGGAGTCCTACAATGAGCAGTTCTTC.

The chain employs TRBV29-1 and TRBJ2-5; perhaps D is TRBD1 or TRBD2 (6 bases each). This CDR3 comprises 13 residues. Germline V lookup: CDR1 SQVTM, CDR2 ANQGSEA. Trimming removed 5 bases from V and 5 bases from J, with 15 bases in between. CDR3 bases: TGCAGCGTTCTAGTCGGGGGCGGGGAGACCCAGTACTTC. This translates into CSVLVGGGETQYF.

This clonotype was found a few times. The chain has TRBV2 and TRBJ2-3; no definite D call. Per germline, CDR1 SNHLY and CDR2 FYNNEI. Deletions cut 2 bases from V and 1 base from J, with 4 bases between. The CDR3 contains 13 residues. The CDR3 region is CASSESRTDTQYF. CDR3 coding DNA: TGTGCCAGCAGTGAATCCCGCACAGATACGCAGTATTTT. Full variable domain (missing parts from reference TRBV2 and TRBJ2-3): EPEVTQTPSHQVTQMGQEVILRCVPISNHLYFYWYRQILGQKVEFLVSFYNNEISEKSEIFDDQFSVERPDGSNFTLKIRSTKLEDSAMYFCASSESRTDTQYFGPGTRLTVL.

This clonotype was observed at least ten times. The gene calls are TRBV18 and TRBJ2-1; possibly TRBD2 for D (6 bases). Per the germline V gene, CDR1 is KGHSH and CDR2 is LQKENI. Trimming pared 4 bases from V and 9 bases from J, leaving 16 bases between. The CDR3 is 14 residues long. Here the CDR3 DNA reads TGTGCCAGCTCACGGGGGGTTCAAGCGGGTGAGCAGTTCTTC. It codes for CASSRGVQAGEQFF.

This clonotype was detected many times. The rearrangement joins TRBV5-1 to TRBJ2-5, with TRBD1 as a possible D gene (6 bases). The germline gives CDR1 SGHRS, CDR2 YFSETQ. Trimming removed 1 base at V and 3 bases at J, with 7 bases between. The CDR3 totals 13 residues. CDR3 coding DNA: TGCGCCAGCAGCTTGCGGACAGAAGAGACCCAGTACTTC. Amino acid sequence: CASSLRTEETQYF.